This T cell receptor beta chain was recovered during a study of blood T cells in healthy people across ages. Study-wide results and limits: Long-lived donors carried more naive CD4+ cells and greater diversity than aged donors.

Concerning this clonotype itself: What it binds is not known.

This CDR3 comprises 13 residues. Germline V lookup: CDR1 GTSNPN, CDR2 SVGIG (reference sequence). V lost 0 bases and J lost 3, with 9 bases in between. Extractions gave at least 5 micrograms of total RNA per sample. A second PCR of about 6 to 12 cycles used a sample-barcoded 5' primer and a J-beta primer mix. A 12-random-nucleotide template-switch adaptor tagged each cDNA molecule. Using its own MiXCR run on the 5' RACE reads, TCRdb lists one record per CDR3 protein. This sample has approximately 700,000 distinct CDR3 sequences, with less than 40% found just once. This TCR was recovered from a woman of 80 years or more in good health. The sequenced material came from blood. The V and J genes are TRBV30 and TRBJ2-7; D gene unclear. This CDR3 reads CAWSVQADYEQYF. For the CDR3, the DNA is TGTGCCTGGAGTGTCCAGGCTGACTACGAGCAGTACTTC.